This is a list of T cell receptor beta chains from one sample in a study of T cell responses to AZD1222 COVID-19 vaccine. Some clones are missing from TCRdb's copy, which holds only in-frame ones; the method was immunoSEQ multiplex PCR. The top ten clones hold approximately 1.5% of a sample with over 200,000 clones, 90% to 95% of them seen once. This material consisted of peripheral blood, taken 28 days after the second dose of the MenACWY control vaccine. The receptors shown here come from an adult who received the MenACWY meningococcal vaccine as a control. Both conserved end residues are part of each CDR3. Fields, in order: J gene, clone size, V gene, D gene, CDR3 protein, CDR3 DNA. D genes are given only for firm matches. Expanded clones are given a class, and other clones once, few, many or no size at all.

J: TRBJ2-2
size: -
V: TRBV7-2
D: TRBD1
CDR3: CASSFWTGRSGELFF
DNA: TGTGCCAGCAGCTTTTGGACAGGGAGGTCCGGGGAGCTGTTTTTT

J: TRBJ2-1
size: -
V: TRBV12-3/TRBV12-4
D: -
CDR3: CASSFLGRNEQFF
DNA: TGTGCCAGCAGTTTTCTGGGGAGGAATGAGCAGTTCTTC

J: TRBJ2-7
size: -
V: TRBV9
D: -
CDR3: CASSGHTTYEQYF
DNA: TGTGCCAGCAGCGGTCACACAACCTACGAGCAGTACTTC

J: TRBJ2-5
size: -
V: TRBV10-3
D: -
CDR3: CAISEQQETQYF
DNA: TGTGCCATCAGTGAGCAGCAAGAGACCCAGTACTTC

J: TRBJ1-5
size: -
V: TRBV30
D: -
CDR3: CAWSHSAHSNQPQHF
DNA: TGTGCCTGGAGTCACTCTGCCCATAGCAATCAGCCCCAGCATTTT

J: TRBJ2-6
size: -
V: TRBV28
D: TRBD2
CDR3: CASSLLAGGSGANVLTF
DNA: TGTGCCAGCAGTTTATTAGCGGGAGGCTCTGGGGCCAACGTCCTGACTTTC

J: TRBJ2-1
size: -
V: TRBV7-2
D: TRBD2
CDR3: CASSLELAGNNEQFF
DNA: TGTGCCAGCAGCTTAGAACTAGCGGGGAACAATGAGCAGTTCTTC

J: TRBJ1-4
size: -
V: TRBV7-2
D: -
CDR3: CASSFVGGEKLFF
DNA: TGTGCCAGCAGCTTTGTGGGGGGTGAAAAACTGTTTTTT

J: TRBJ1-5
size: few
V: TRBV2
D: TRBD1
CDR3: CASRETGDQPQHF
DNA: TGTGCCAGCAGGGAAACAGGGGATCAGCCCCAGCATTTT

J: TRBJ2-7
size: -
V: TRBV7-2
D: -
CDR3: CASSLDGRSAYEQYF
DNA: TGTGCCAGCAGCTTAGATGGGCGGAGTGCCTACGAGCAGTACTTC

J: TRBJ2-7
size: -
V: TRBV3-1/TRBV3-2
D: -
CDR3: CASSQDTRGFEQYF
DNA: TGTGCCAGCAGCCAAGATACCCGGGGGTTCGAGCAGTACTTC

J: TRBJ2-3
size: -
V: TRBV5-6
D: -
CDR3: CASSLASGGPSDTQYF
DNA: TGTGCCAGCAGCTTGGCGAGCGGAGGCCCCTCAGATACGCAGTATTTT

J: TRBJ2-7
size: -
V: TRBV6-5
D: -
CDR3: CASSYSSRMRDDRYF
DNA: TGTGCCAGCAGTTACTCATCTCGGATGCGGGACGATCGGTACTTC

J: TRBJ2-2
size: -
V: TRBV5-4
D: -
CDR3: CANNFGTFNTGELFF
DNA: TGTGCCAACAACTTCGGGACATTCAACACCGGGGAGCTGTTTTTT

J: TRBJ2-3
size: -
V: TRBV6-5
D: -
CDR3: CASSYTTETSTDTQYF
DNA: TGTGCCAGCAGTTACACGACAGAGACTAGCACAGATACGCAGTATTTT

J: TRBJ1-1
size: -
V: TRBV27
D: -
CDR3: CASSPTQTWAVGTEAFF
DNA: TGTGCCAGCAGCCCTACCCAAACTTGGGCAGTTGGGACTGAAGCTTTCTTT

J: TRBJ2-7
size: -
V: TRBV28
D: -
CDR3: CASALQGFPDYEQYF
DNA: TGTGCCAGCGCCCTCCAGGGATTCCCGGACTACGAGCAGTACTTC

J: TRBJ2-5
size: -
V: TRBV5-4
D: -
CDR3: CASSLYQGGKTQYF
DNA: TGTGCCAGCAGCTTATATCAGGGGGGAAAGACCCAGTACTTC

J: TRBJ2-3
size: -
V: TRBV12-5
D: TRBD2
CDR3: CASGLAGGSTDTQYF
DNA: TGTGCTAGTGGTTTGGCGGGGGGGAGCACAGATACGCAGTATTTT

J: TRBJ1-5
size: -
V: TRBV6-5
D: -
CDR3: CASRGELSQHF
DNA: TGTGCCAGCAGGGGCGAACTCTCCCAGCATTTT

J: TRBJ2-1
size: -
V: TRBV19
D: TRBD2
CDR3: CASSIPPFLAGGQNEQFF
DNA: TGTGCCAGTAGTATCCCCCCCTTTTTAGCGGGAGGGCAAAATGAGCAGTTCTTC

J: TRBJ2-1
size: -
V: TRBV4-3
D: -
CDR3: CASSQDWTSSYNEQFF
DNA: TGCGCCAGCAGCCAAGATTGGACTTCATCGTACAATGAGCAGTTCTTC

J: TRBJ1-5
size: -
V: TRBV7-2
D: TRBD1
CDR3: CASSNQQGFNQPQHF
DNA: TGTGCCAGCAGCAACCAACAGGGGTTCAATCAGCCCCAGCATTTT

J: TRBJ1-5
size: -
V: TRBV4-2
D: -
CDR3: CASSQDGSQPQHF
DNA: TGTGCCAGCAGCCAAGATGGTAGTCAGCCCCAGCATTTT

J: TRBJ2-2
size: -
V: TRBV19
D: -
CDR3: CATQQGAGTGELFF
DNA: TGTGCCACTCAACAGGGTGCCGGCACCGGGGAGCTGTTTTTT

J: TRBJ2-5
size: -
V: TRBV28
D: -
CDR3: CASSLLPSNIRRETQYF
DNA: TGTGCCAGCAGTTTACTCCCCTCTAATATCAGGCGAGAGACCCAGTACTTC

J: TRBJ1-3
size: once
V: TRBV13
D: -
CDR3: CASSPGTSGPGNTIYF
DNA: TGTGCCAGCAGCCCCGGGACCTCTGGGCCTGGAAACACCATATATTTT

J: TRBJ2-1
size: -
V: TRBV7-9
D: -
CDR3: CASIPYEQFF
DNA: TGTGCCAGCATCCCATATGAGCAGTTCTTC

J: TRBJ2-7
size: -
V: TRBV10-3
D: -
CDR3: CAISESRDLGQYF
DNA: TGTGCCATCAGTGAGTCCCGGGACTTGGGGCAGTACTTC

J: TRBJ2-3
size: -
V: TRBV28
D: TRBD2
CDR3: CASSLREDELAGRTDTQYF
DNA: TGTGCCAGCAGTTTACGGGAAGATGAGCTAGCGGGACGCACAGATACGCAGTATTTT

J: TRBJ2-2
size: -
V: TRBV19
D: -
CDR3: CASTYEALSSTNTGELFF
DNA: TGTGCCAGTACGTATGAGGCGCTCTCGTCAACTAACACCGGGGAGCTGTTTTTT

J: TRBJ1-2
size: -
V: TRBV13
D: -
CDR3: CASSRTLPRQGDYGYTF
DNA: TGTGCCAGCAGCCGGACCCTCCCCCGCCAGGGCGACTATGGCTACACCTTC

J: TRBJ1-2
size: -
V: TRBV11-2
D: TRBD1
CDR3: CASTPTGRDGYTF
DNA: TGTGCCTCCACCCCGACAGGGAGGGATGGCTACACCTTC

J: TRBJ1-1
size: -
V: TRBV19
D: -
CDR3: CASSIRPRFAEAFF
DNA: TGTGCCAGTAGTATCAGACCCAGGTTCGCTGAAGCTTTCTTT

J: TRBJ1-1
size: -
V: TRBV9
D: -
CDR3: CASSVSQGGNTEAFF
DNA: TGTGCCAGCAGCGTGAGCCAGGGCGGAAACACTGAAGCTTTCTTT

J: TRBJ1-4
size: -
V: TRBV6-4
D: -
CDR3: CASSPEQGEKLFF
DNA: TGTGCCAGCAGCCCCGAGCAGGGGGAAAAACTGTTTTTT

J: TRBJ2-7
size: -
V: TRBV7-2
D: TRBD2
CDR3: CASSGIGLAGYEQYF
DNA: TGTGCCAGCAGCGGAATAGGACTAGCCGGCTACGAGCAGTACTTC

J: TRBJ1-5
size: -
V: TRBV4-1
D: TRBD1
CDR3: CASSHVDRANQPQHF
DNA: TGCGCCAGCAGCCACGTAGACAGGGCCAATCAGCCCCAGCATTTT

J: TRBJ2-7
size: once
V: TRBV5-1
D: TRBD2
CDR3: CASSSGLAGVSYEQYF
DNA: TGCGCCAGCAGCTCGGGACTAGCGGGTGTCTCCTACGAGCAGTACTTC

J: TRBJ1-2
size: -
V: TRBV27
D: -
CDR3: CASGGTSRDYGYTF
DNA: TGTGCCAGCGGTGGGACTTCAAGGGACTATGGCTACACCTTC

J: TRBJ2-6
size: -
V: TRBV28
D: -
CDR3: CASTTDSSGANVLTF
DNA: TGTGCCAGCACCACAGACAGCTCTGGGGCCAACGTCCTGACTTTC

J: TRBJ2-7
size: -
V: TRBV27
D: TRBD1
CDR3: CASSSSGTGSYEQYF
DNA: TGTGCCAGCAGCTCCTCGGGGACAGGCTCCTACGAGCAGTACTTC

J: TRBJ2-7
size: -
V: TRBV5-1
D: -
CDR3: CASSQEYEQYF
DNA: TGCGCCAGCAGCCAGGAATACGAGCAGTACTTC

J: TRBJ1-2
size: -
V: TRBV6-1
D: TRBD1
CDR3: CASSERDRGLSNYGYTF
DNA: TGTGCCAGCAGTGAACGCGACAGGGGCTTGAGCAACTATGGCTACACCTTC